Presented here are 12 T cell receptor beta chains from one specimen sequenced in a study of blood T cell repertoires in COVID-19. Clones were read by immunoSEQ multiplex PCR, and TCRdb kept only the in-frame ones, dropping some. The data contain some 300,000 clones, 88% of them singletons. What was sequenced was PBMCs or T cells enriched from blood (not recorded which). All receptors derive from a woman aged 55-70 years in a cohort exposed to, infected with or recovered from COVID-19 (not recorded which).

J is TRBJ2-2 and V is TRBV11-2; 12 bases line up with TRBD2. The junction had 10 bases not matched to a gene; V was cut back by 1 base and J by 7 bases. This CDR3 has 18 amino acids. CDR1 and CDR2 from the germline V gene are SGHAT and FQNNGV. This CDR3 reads CASSLAPTSGRRGGELFF. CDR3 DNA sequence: TGTGCCAGCAGCTTAGCCCCGACTAGCGGGAGAAGGGGCGGGGAGCTGTTTTTT.

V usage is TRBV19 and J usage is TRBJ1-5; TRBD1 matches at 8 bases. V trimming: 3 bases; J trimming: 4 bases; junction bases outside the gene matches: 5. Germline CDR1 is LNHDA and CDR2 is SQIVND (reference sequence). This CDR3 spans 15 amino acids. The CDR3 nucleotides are TGTGCCAGTAGTATGGGGGACAGGCCTAATCAGCCCCAGCATTTT. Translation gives CASSMGDRPNQPQHF.

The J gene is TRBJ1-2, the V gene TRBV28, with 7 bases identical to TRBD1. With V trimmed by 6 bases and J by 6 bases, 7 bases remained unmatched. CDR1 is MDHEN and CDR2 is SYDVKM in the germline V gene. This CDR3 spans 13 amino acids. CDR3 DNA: TGTGCCAGCAGGGGGACAGATCGAAATGGCTACACCTTC. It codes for CASRGTDRNGYTF.

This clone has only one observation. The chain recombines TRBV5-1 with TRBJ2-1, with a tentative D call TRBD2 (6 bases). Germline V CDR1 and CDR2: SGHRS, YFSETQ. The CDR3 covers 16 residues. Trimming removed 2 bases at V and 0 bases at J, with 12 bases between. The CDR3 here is CASSFWGEGSYNEQFF. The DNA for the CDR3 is TGCGCCAGCAGCTTCTGGGGGGAAGGCTCCTACAATGAGCAGTTCTTC.

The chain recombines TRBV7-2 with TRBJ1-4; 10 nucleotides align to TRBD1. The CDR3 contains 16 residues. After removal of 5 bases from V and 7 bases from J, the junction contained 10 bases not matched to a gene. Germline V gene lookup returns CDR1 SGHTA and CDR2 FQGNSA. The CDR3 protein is CASSPGQGGRSEKLFF. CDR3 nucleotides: TGTGCCAGCAGCCCCGGACAGGGGGGAAGGTCTGAAAAACTGTTTTTT. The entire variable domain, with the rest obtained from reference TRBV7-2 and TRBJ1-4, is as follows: GAGVSQSPSNKVTEKGKDVELRCDPISGHTALYWYRQSLGQGLEFLIYFQGNSAPDKSGLPSDRFSAERTGGSVSTLTIQRTQQEDSAVYLCASSPGQGGRSEKLFFGSGTQLSVL.

CDR3 loop: CASSPGHSRRGLGFPVSYEQYF. CDR3 coding DNA: TGCGCCAGCAGTCCGGGACATAGTCGGCGGGGACTAGGATTCCCCGTTTCCTACGAGCAGTACTTC. This chain joins TRBV10-2 and TRBJ2-7; 8 bases agree with TRBD2. From germline, CDR1 is WSHSY and CDR2 SAAADI. The CDR3 totals 22 residues. Trimming cost V 5 bases and J 1 base; bases outside gene matches: 28.

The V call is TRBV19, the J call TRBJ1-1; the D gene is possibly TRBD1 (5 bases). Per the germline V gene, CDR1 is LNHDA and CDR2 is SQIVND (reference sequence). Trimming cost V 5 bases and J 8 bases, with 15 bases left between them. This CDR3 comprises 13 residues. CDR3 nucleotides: TGTGCCAGTAGTTTGGGGGGTTCAGCCGAAGCTTTCTTT. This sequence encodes CASSLGGSAEAFF.

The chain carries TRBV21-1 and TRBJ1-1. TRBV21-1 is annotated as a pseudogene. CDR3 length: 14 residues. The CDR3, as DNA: TGTGCCAGCAGCAAACCCCTACCGGACACTGAAGCTTTCTTT. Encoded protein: CASSKPLPDTEAFF.

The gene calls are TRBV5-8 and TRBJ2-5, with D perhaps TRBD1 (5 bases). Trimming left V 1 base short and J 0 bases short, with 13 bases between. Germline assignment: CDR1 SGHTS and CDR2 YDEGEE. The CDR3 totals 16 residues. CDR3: CASSLRAGPYQETQYF. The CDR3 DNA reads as TGTGCCAGCAGCTTGAGAGCAGGGCCGTACCAAGAGACCCAGTACTTC.

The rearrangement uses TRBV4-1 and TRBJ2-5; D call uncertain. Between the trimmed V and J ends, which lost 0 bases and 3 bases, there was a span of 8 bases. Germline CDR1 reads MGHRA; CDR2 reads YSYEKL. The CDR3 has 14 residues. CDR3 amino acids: CASSQDWLEETQYF. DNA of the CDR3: TGCGCCAGCAGCCAAGATTGGTTAGAAGAGACCCAGTACTTC.

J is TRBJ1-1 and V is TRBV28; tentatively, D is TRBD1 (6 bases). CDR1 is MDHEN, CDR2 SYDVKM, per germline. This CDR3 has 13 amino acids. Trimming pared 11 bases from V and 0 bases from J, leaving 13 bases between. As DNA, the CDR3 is TGTGCCCTCCGACAGGCGCTGAACACTGAAGCTTTCTTT. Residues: CALRQALNTEAFF.

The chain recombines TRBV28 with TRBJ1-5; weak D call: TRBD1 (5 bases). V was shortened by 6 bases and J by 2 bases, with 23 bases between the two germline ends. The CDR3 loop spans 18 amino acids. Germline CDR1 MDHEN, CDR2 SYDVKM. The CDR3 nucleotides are TGTGCCAGCAGCAATTACGAATTACAGGCACCTCGCAATCAGCCCCAGCATTTT. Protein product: CASSNYELQAPRNQPQHF.